These 5 T cell receptor beta chains were all obtained from the same sample, sequenced in a study of shared clonotypes between healthy human individuals. Produced via immunoSEQ multiplex PCR; TCRdb's table is partial and in-frame only. This table holds 900,000 to 1,200,000 clones, roughly 74% found once. Sequenced sample: memory CD4+ T cells from PBMCs. Subset of the sample: CD45RA-negative fraction. Receptor source: a man between 18 and 29 years old in good health. Some clones in this sample may be carry-over from other donors' samples.

The chain carries TRBV6-5 and TRBJ1-1, with unresolved D. Germline CDR1 MNHEY, CDR2 SVGAGI. The CDR3 is 12 amino acids. V lost 6 bases and J lost 4, with 9 bases in between. As DNA, the CDR3 is TGTGCCAGCAGGGGATTGGGCACTGAAGCTTTCTTT. It specifies CASRGLGTEAFF.

This clone was picked up many times. The chain employs TRBV7-9 and TRBJ1-2, with 9 bases fitting TRBD1. Germline V gene sequence: CDR1 SEHNR, CDR2 FQNEAQ (reference sequence). After removal of 5 bases from V and 12 bases from J, the junction contained 7 bases not matched to a gene. The CDR3 length is 12 residues. The CDR3 DNA reads as TGTGCCAGCAGCCCCGACAGGGGGGAAGACACCTTC. Translation gives CASSPDRGEDTF.

This clone was seen a single time. This rearrangement joins TRBV6-5 to TRBJ2-5; TRBD2 agrees at 11 bases. Germline trimming cut 4 bases from V and 5 bases from J; bases unmatched to any gene: 9. The CDR3 totals 16 residues. From germline, CDR1 is MNHEY and CDR2 SVGAGI. As DNA, the CDR3 is TGTGCCAGCAGTTCCTCGAGGGCTAGCGGGAGGGAGACCCAGTACTTC. It codes for CASSSSRASGRETQYF.

The chain has TRBV11-3 and TRBJ1-1; the D is unclear. The CDR3 covers 14 residues. Trimming removed 0 bases at V and 0 bases at J, with 5 bases between. CDR1 and CDR2 from the germline V gene are SGHNT and YENEEA. The CDR3 sequence is CASSLDLVNTEAFF. CDR3 nucleotides: TGTGCCAGCAGCTTAGATCTGGTGAACACTGAAGCTTTCTTT. Combining the CDR3 with reference TRBV11-3 and TRBJ1-1 gives the whole variable domain EAGVVQSPRYKIIEKKQPVAFWCNPISGHNTLYWYLQNLGQGPELLIRYENEEAVDDSQLPKDRFSAERLKGVDSTLKIQPAELGDSAVYLCASSLDLVNTEAFFGQGTRLTVV.

This clone has only a few counts. One base separates it from a far larger clone, so it is likely a read error. In the same sample, other DNA sequences code for this CDR3. The chain employs TRBV6-1 and TRBJ2-6; D is undetermined. Germline V gene sequence: CDR1 MNHNS, CDR2 SASEGT. V was cut by 2 bases and J by 0 bases, with 8 bases left in between. The CDR3 is made up of 16 amino acids. As DNA, the CDR3 is TGTGCCAGCAGTGAATTAGACTTCTCTGGGGCCAACGTCCTGACTTTC. It encodes CASSELDFSGANVLTF.